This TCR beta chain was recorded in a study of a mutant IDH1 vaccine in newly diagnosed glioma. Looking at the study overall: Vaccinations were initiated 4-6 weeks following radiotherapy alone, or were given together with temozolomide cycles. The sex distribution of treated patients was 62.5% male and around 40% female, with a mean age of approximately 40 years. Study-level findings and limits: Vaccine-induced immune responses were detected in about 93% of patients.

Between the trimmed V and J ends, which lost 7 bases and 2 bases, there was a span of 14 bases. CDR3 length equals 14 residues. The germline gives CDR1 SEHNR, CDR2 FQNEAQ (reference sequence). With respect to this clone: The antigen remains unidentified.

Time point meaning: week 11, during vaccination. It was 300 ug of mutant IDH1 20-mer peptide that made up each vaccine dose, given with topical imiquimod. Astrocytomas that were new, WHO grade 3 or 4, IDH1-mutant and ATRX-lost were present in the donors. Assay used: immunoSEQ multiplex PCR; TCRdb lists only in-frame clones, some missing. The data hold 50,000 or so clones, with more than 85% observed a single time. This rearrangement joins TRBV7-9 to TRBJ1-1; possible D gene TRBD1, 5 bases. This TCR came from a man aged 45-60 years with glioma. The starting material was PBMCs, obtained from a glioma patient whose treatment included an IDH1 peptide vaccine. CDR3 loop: CASTWGGGNTEAFF. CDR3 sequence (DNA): TGTGCCAGCACCTGGGGGGGAGGAAACACTGAAGCTTTCTTT.